These 13 T cell receptor beta chains share one sample of origin, sequenced in a study of shared clonotypes between healthy human individuals. Repertoires were generated with immunoSEQ multiplex PCR, while TCRdb's copy carries only in-frame clones and drops some. This sample has 300,000 to 350,000 clones, with over 70% found just once. The sequencing sample was made of memory CD4+ T cells sorted from blood. Subset of the sample: CD45RA-negative fraction. The receptors derive from a man aged 25-45 years in good health.

This chain links TRBV7-8 with TRBJ1-1; no clear D gene. The germline gives CDR1 SGHVS, CDR2 FQNEAQ. Trimming took off 5 bases at V and 0 bases at J, with 10 bases between the two ends. CDR3 length: 14 residues. The CDR3 region has the DNA TGTGCCAGCAGCCTAGGACGGGTGAACACTGAAGCTTTCTTT. This sequence encodes CASSLGRVNTEAFF.

The chain uses TRBV30 and TRBJ2-2, with D uncertain. The CDR3 spans 13 residues. The germline CDR1 and CDR2 sequences are GTSNPN and SVGIG (reference sequence). V gave up 0 bases and J gave up 6 bases, with 8 bases separating them. In DNA, the CDR3 is TGTGCCTGGAGTGTGGGCTGGGCCGGGGAGCTGTTTTTT. This encodes CAWSVGWAGELFF. The variable domain in full, with the rest retrieved from reference TRBV30 and TRBJ2-2, is SQTIHQWPATLVQPVGSPLSLECTVEGTSNPNLYWYRQAAGRGLQLLFYSVGIGQISSEVPQNLSASRPQDRQFILSSKKLLLSDSGFYLCAWSVGWAGELFFGEGSRLTVL.

This clone has just a few counts. The chain uses TRBV28 and TRBJ2-1; TRBD2 matches at 9 bases. V gave up 5 bases and J gave up 3 bases; unmatched junction bases: 8. Germline loops: CDR1 MDHEN, CDR2 SYDVKM. The CDR3 is 16 residues long. CDR3 protein: CASSPSGRPLYNEQFF. The CDR3, as DNA: TGTGCCAGCAGTCCGAGCGGGAGGCCTCTCTACAATGAGCAGTTCTTC.

This clone came up a few times. The V and J genes are TRBV30 and TRBJ2-2; 9 bases match TRBD1. Germline assignment: CDR1 GTSNPN and CDR2 SVGIG (reference sequence). The V gene end was trimmed by 0 bases and the J gene end by 3 bases; junction bases not matched to a gene: 2. There are 15 residues in the CDR3. The CDR3 nucleotides read TGTGCCTGGAGTGTAGGGGACAGGGACACCGGGGAGCTGTTTTTT. It yields the protein CAWSVGDRDTGELFF. Filled out from reference TRBV30 and TRBJ2-2, the complete variable domain reads SQTIHQWPATLVQPVGSPLSLECTVEGTSNPNLYWYRQAAGRGLQLLFYSVGIGQISSEVPQNLSASRPQDRQFILSSKKLLLSDSGFYLCAWSVGDRDTGELFFGEGSRLTVL.

The gene calls are TRBV28 and TRBJ2-5; 11 bases are shared with TRBD2. The CDR3 is 14 amino acids. In germline, CDR1 is MDHEN, CDR2 SYDVKM. V was pared by 9 bases and J by 1 base, with 4 bases of the junction left unmatched. In nucleotides, the CDR3 is TGTGCCAGTATTACTAGCGGGAGCCAAGAGACCCAGTACTTC. This sequence encodes CASITSGSQETQYF.

The rearrangement links TRBV5-1 to TRBJ1-4; no clear D gene. V gave up 3 bases and J gave up 10 bases, with 10 bases separating them. The germline V gene encodes CDR1 SGHRS and CDR2 YFSETQ. This CDR3 is built from 12 residues. In DNA, the CDR3 is TGCGCCAGCAGCTCAGATCGGCGAAAACTGTTTTTT. Protein product: CASSSDRRKLFF.

The gene calls are TRBV14 and TRBJ2-3; 7 bases are a match to TRBD2. Germline assignment: CDR1 SGHDN and CDR2 FVKESK. The CDR3 has 15 residues. V lost 1 base and J lost 5; bases outside the gene matches: 6. The CDR3 bases are TGTGCCAGCAGCCAAGGCCGGGGAGGGATAGATACGCAGTATTTT. Amino acid sequence: CASSQGRGGIDTQYF.

This chain connects TRBV5-1 to TRBJ1-2; D possibly corresponds to TRBD1 (6 bases). The CDR3 length is 15 residues. Looked up from germline, CDR1 is SGHRS and CDR2 is YFSETQ. V lost 3 bases and J lost 2, with 14 bases in between. For the CDR3, the DNA is TGCGCCAGCAGCTCGGGGGCGAACGCGAACTATGGCTACACCTTC. This sequence encodes CASSSGANANYGYTF.

The rearrangement uses TRBV7-2 and TRBJ2-5, with 10 bases aligning to TRBD1. The CDR3 is 15 residues long. The germline V gene encodes CDR1 SGHTA and CDR2 FQGNSA. J was trimmed by 5 bases and V by 10 bases; bases with no gene match: 13. CDR3: CATRDRGRPGETQYF. In DNA form, the CDR3 reads TGTGCCACCCGGGACAGGGGTCGTCCGGGCGAGACCCAGTACTTC.

This clone has more than one count but fewer than ten. The CDR3 nucleotides are TGTGCCAGCAGCTTGATCGGGGTATCGAAGAACGAGCAGTACTTC. Translating gives CASSLIGVSKNEQYF. The chain couples TRBV5-6 to TRBJ2-7, with a possible D match to TRBD2 (5 bases). Germline lookup yields CDR1 SGHDT and CDR2 YYEEEE. The CDR3 runs 15 residues. Trimming removed 1 base at V and 5 bases at J, with 16 bases between.

The chain couples TRBV5-1 to TRBJ1-1; a possible D gene is TRBD1 (5 bases). Germline V gene data show CDR1 as SGHRS and CDR2 as YFSETQ. V lost 3 bases, J lost 3 bases, and 9 bases lay in between. The CDR3 extends over 13 amino acids. The CDR3: CASSSRDDTEAFF. In DNA form, the CDR3 reads TGCGCCAGCAGCTCCCGGGACGACACTGAAGCTTTCTTT.

The rearrangement links TRBV11-2 to TRBJ2-1, with D perhaps given as TRBD1 or TRBD2 (5 bases each). The germline gives CDR1 SGHAT, CDR2 FQNNGV. The ends were cut back, 5 bases at V and 5 bases at J, with 25 bases in the middle. The CDR3 has 18 residues. DNA of the CDR3: TGTGCCAGCAGCCCTGGTAGTTTAGGTGGGGGAAACCACAATGAGCAGTTCTTC. The encoded protein is CASSPGSLGGGNHNEQFF.

The V gene is TRBV7-9, the J gene TRBJ1-4; D is perhaps TRBD1 (6 bases). The CDR3 is 15 residues long. CDR1 and CDR2 (germline): SEHNR, FQNEAQ (reference sequence). V was cut by 5 bases and J by 3 bases, with 13 bases left in between. CDR3 residues: CASSPRGEPNEKLFF. CDR3 DNA sequence: TGTGCCAGCAGCCCCAGGGGAGAGCCTAATGAAAAACTGTTTTTT. Full variable domain (remainder filled in from reference TRBV7-9 and TRBJ1-4): DTGVSQNPRHKITKRGQNVTFRCDPISEHNRLYWYRQTLGQGPEFLTYFQNEAQLEKSRLLSDRFSAERPKGSFSTLEIQRTEQGDSAMYLCASSPRGEPNEKLFFGSGTQLSVL.